Below are 5 T cell receptor beta chains sequenced from a single sample in a study of CD8+ T cells in alopecia areata. Sequencing templates came from extracted RNA that was reverse transcribed into cDNA. Data came from immunoSEQ multiplex PCR; TCRdb stores just in-frame clones and leaves some out. The table includes about 130,000 clones, around 49% detected once. The sequencing here drew on CD8+ T cells sorted from blood, taken at week 0. The source is a human donor with alopecia areata.

The V and J genes are TRBV21-1 and TRBJ2-1; the D call TRBD1 from the table was never checked on the DNA. TRBV21-1 is assigned pseudogene status. CDR3 length: 14 amino acids. This chain's CDR3 is CASSKVNRYNEQFF. CDR3 bases: TGTGCCAGCAGCAAAGTGAACAGATACAATGAGCAGTTCTTC.

The chain carries TRBV6-5 and TRBJ2-5, with 11 bases matching TRBD2. Germline-derived CDR1 and CDR2 are MNHEY and SVGAGI. The ends lost 6 bases at V and 4 bases at J; junction bases unmatched: 1. The CDR3 is 13 residues long. CDR3 protein: CASSLAGGETQYF. CDR3 DNA sequence: TGTGCCAGCAGCCTAGCGGGGGGAGAGACCCAGTACTTC.

This clone has only a few counts. This specimen includes other DNA sequences encoding the same CDR3. The rearrangement links TRBV15 to TRBJ1-5, with TRBD1 matching 7 bases. The CDR3 length is 15 residues. V gave up 3 bases and J gave up 4 bases; unmatched junction bases: 6. Germline CDR1 is LNHNV and CDR2 is YYDKDF (reference sequence). CDR3 in DNA: TGTGCCACCAGCAGCCTGGGGACAGCTAATCAGCCCCAGCATTTT. This sequence encodes CATSSLGTANQPQHF.

This clone has just a few counts. V gene TRBV2 combines with J gene TRBJ2-7; unclear D gene. V was shortened by 10 bases and J by 5 bases, with 9 bases between the two germline ends. Germline loops: CDR1 SNHLY, CDR2 FYNNEI. The CDR3 length is 10 residues. CDR3 sequence: CATTYDEQYF. CDR3 nucleotides: TGTGCCACCACTTACGACGAGCAGTACTTC. The whole variable domain, remainder taken from reference TRBV2 and TRBJ2-7, is EPEVTQTPSHQVTQMGQEVILRCVPISNHLYFYWYRQILGQKVEFLVSFYNNEISEKSEIFDDQFSVERPDGSNFTLKIRSTKLEDSAMYFCATTYDEQYFGPGTRLTVT.

In this sample, this clone turned up a few times. V gene TRBV5-6 combines with J gene TRBJ2-1; 7 bases agree with TRBD2. Germline V lookup: CDR1 SGHDT, CDR2 YYEEEE. The CDR3 contains 14 residues. J lost 6 bases, V lost 3 bases, and 6 bases had no gene match. The CDR3 bases are TGTGCCAGCAGCTATTGGGACTACCCCAATGAGCAGTTCTTC. Translation: CASSYWDYPNEQFF.